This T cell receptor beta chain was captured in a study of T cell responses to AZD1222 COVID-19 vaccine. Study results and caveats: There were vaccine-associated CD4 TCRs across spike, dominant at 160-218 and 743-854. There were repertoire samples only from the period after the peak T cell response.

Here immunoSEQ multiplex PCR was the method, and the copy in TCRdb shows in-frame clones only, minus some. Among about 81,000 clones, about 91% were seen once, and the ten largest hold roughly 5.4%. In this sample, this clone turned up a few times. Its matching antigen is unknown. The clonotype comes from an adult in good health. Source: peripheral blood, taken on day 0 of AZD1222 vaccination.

The CDR3 sequence is CSVVDGYTF. The CDR3 coding sequence is TGCAGCGTTGTCGATGGCTACACCTTC. This chain uses TRBV29-1 with TRBJ1-2, with D uncertain. This CDR3 spans 9 amino acids. CDR1 is SQVTM and CDR2 is ANQGSEA in the germline V gene. V was clipped by 4 bases and J by 6 bases, with 3 bases between them. Complete variable domain (other parts from reference TRBV29-1 and TRBJ1-2): SAVISQKPSRDICQRGTSLTIQCQVDSQVTMMFWYRQQPGQSLTLIATANQGSEATYESGFVIDKFPISRPNLTFSTLTVSNMSPEDSSIYLCSVVDGYTFGSGTRLTVV.